This T cell receptor (beta chain) was identified in a study of cytomegalovirus exposure and HLA in healthy donors. Whole-study findings and limits: Under in vitro conditions, three CMV-associated chains were confirmed as specific for CMV antigens. Later analysis reportedly placed an Asian-associated ancestry cluster below the approximately 680-donor mean in N-insertions. Follow-up analysis seemed to connect common viral pathogens with several of the most significant clusters identified. The study listed about 150 cytomegalovirus-associated TCR beta chains.

This CDR3 contains 16 residues. V lost 3 bases to trimming and J lost 0 bases; unmatched junction nucleotides: 8. Germline values: CDR1 KGHSH, CDR2 LQKENI. In regard to this clone: Its antigen is undetermined.

The PCR made use of 60 Vbeta and 13 Jbeta primers. The repertoire was sequenced with immunoSEQ multiplex PCR; TCRdb's copy has only in-frame clones and lacks some. The table shows about 98,000 clones, with about four fifths occurring only once. The sequencing input was PBMCs. The rearrangement joins TRBV18 to TRBJ2-7, with TRBD1 matching over 7 bases. The origin of this receptor is a female donor in good health and CMV-seropositive. CDR3 in amino acids: CASSPWGTDGSYEQYF. CDR3 nucleotide sequence: TGTGCCAGCTCACCCTGGGGGACAGATGGCTCCTACGAGCAGTACTTC. The whole variable domain, filled in from reference TRBV18 and TRBJ2-7, reads NAGVMQNPRHLVRRRGQEARLRCSPMKGHSHVYWYRQLPEEGLKFMVYLQKENIIDESGMPKERFSAEFPKEGPSILRIQQVVRGDSAAYFCASSPWGTDGSYEQYFGPGTRLTVT.